A single sample gave rise to the 16 T cell receptor beta chains below, sequenced in a study of regulatory T cells in long-lasting Graves disease. Combining iRepertoire HTBI primers with Arm-PCR of CDR3 regions, the authors built TCR beta libraries. TCRdb used MiXCR to reprocess the multiplex PCR reads, holding one entry per CDR3 protein. The table lists hundreds of thousands of distinct CDR3 sequences, about 16% of them singletons. Indicated time point: newly diagnosed GD, antithyroid drugs for less than 3 months. From PBMCs, RNA was extracted and then used to make the TCR library. These data also formed part of another study, on T cells in Graves' hyperthyroidism and ophthalmopathy.

Material: peripheral blood mononuclear cells (PBMCs), obtained at new diagnosis, from a patient treated with antithyroid drugs. The source is a woman in her forties or fifties with Graves disease.

The chain carries TRBV5-1 and TRBJ2-5; possibly TRBD1 for D (5 bases). V lost 0 bases, J lost 1 base, and 13 bases lay in between. The germline gives CDR1 SGHRS, CDR2 YFSETQ. This CDR3 is built from 16 residues. The chain's CDR3 is CASSLGGTTSQETQYF. For the CDR3, the DNA is TGCGCCAGCAGCTTGGGGGGCACAACCTCCCAAGAGACCCAGTACTTC.

This clonotype was recorded many times. This rearrangement joins TRBV29-1 to TRBJ1-6, with 7 positions matching TRBD1. V shed 7 bases and J 7 bases; nucleotides not matched to a gene: 10. Germline loops: CDR1 SQVTM, CDR2 ANQGSEA. This CDR3 is built from 14 residues. CDR3 DNA: TGCAGCGCAACTACGGGACAGCGGAATTCACCCCTCCACTTT. Amino acid sequence: CSATTGQRNSPLHF. Complete variable domain (other parts from reference TRBV29-1 and TRBJ1-6): SAVISQKPSRDICQRGTSLTIQCQVDSQVTMMFWYRQQPGQSLTLIATANQGSEATYESGFVIDKFPISRPNLTFSTLTVSNMSPEDSSIYLCSATTGQRNSPLHFGNGTRLTVT.

The chain combines TRBV29-1 with TRBJ1-4, with D unclear. Trimming pared 4 bases from V and 5 bases from J, leaving 8 bases between. The germline V gene has CDR1 SQVTM and CDR2 ANQGSEA. This CDR3 contains 12 residues. The CDR3 protein is CSVGWLNEKLFF. CDR3 nucleotide sequence: TGCAGCGTTGGATGGCTAAATGAAAAACTGTTTTTT.

This clonotype came up a few times. This rearrangement joins TRBV9 to TRBJ1-6; 7 nucleotides agree with TRBD1. The CDR3 consists of 16 residues. J gave up 9 bases and V 2 bases, and 11 bases lay outside the gene matches. Germline CDR1 is SGDLS and CDR2 is YYNGEE. The chain's CDR3 is CASSVESDRVSSPLHF. CDR3 nucleotide sequence: TGTGCCAGCAGCGTCGAGTCCGACAGGGTTAGTTCACCCCTCCACTTT.

This chain joins TRBV29-1 and TRBJ1-1, with 8 bases identical to TRBD1. The germline gives CDR1 SQVTM, CDR2 ANQGSEA. After removal of 7 bases from V and 6 bases from J, the junction contained 13 bases not matched to a gene. The CDR3 runs to 14 residues. The CDR3 DNA follows: TGCAGCGCCTCTAGGGCAGGGGGCATCGCTGAAGCTTTCTTT. Translated, it gives CSASRAGGIAEAFF. Looking up the rest from reference TRBV29-1 and TRBJ1-1 gives the full variable domain: SAVISQKPSRDICQRGTSLTIQCQVDSQVTMMFWYRQQPGQSLTLIATANQGSEATYESGFVIDKFPISRPNLTFSTLTVSNMSPEDSSIYLCSASRAGGIAEAFFGQGTRLTVV.

Ten or more counts support this clonotype. The chain is built from TRBV5-8 and TRBJ1-3; D call uncertain. This CDR3 has 16 residues. Germline CDR1 and CDR2: SGHTS and YDEGEE. With 1 base removed from V and 0 bases from J, the gap between germline ends came to 11 bases. The DNA for the CDR3 is TGTGCCAGCAGCTTGAGGACGGGTCCCTCTGGAAACACCATATATTTT. Amino acids: CASSLRTGPSGNTIYF.

This clonotype was counted at least ten times. The genes are TRBV7-3 and TRBJ2-3; D may match TRBD1 or TRBD2 (6 bases each). The length of the CDR3 is 16 residues. V was cut by 5 bases and J by 1 base, with 16 bases left in between. The germline V gene encodes CDR1 SGHTA and CDR2 FQGTGA. CDR3 sequence reads: CASSGGGGVRTDTQYF. Here the CDR3 DNA reads TGTGCCAGCAGCGGGGGCGGCGGGGTACGCACAGATACGCAGTATTTT.

Here the CDR3 reads CASSISLWTGGYLNEQFF. The CDR3 DNA is TGTGCCTCATCTATATCGCTGTGGACAGGGGGTTATCTAAATGAGCAGTTCTTC. The chain combines TRBV10-3 with TRBJ2-1; 10 bases are shared with TRBD1. With V trimmed by 11 bases and J by 7 bases, 23 bases remained unmatched. The CDR3 is 18 residues long. Germline assignment: CDR1 ENHRY and CDR2 SYGVKD.

In its sample, this clonotype was seen many times. The CDR3 DNA is TGTGCCAGCAGCCAACTGTGGGGGGGGACTAGCGGCTACGAGCAGTACTTC. The encoded protein is CASSQLWGGTSGYEQYF. This sequence joins TRBV3-1 and TRBJ2-7, with 11 bases identical to TRBD2. J gave up 3 bases and V 2 bases, and 9 bases lay outside the gene matches. The germline V gene encodes CDR1 LGHDT and CDR2 YNNKEL (reference sequence). There are 17 residues in the CDR3.

This clonotype was found many times. The chain combines TRBV28 with TRBJ2-7; D is unresolved. Deletions cut 5 bases from V and 5 bases from J, with 10 bases between. The germline V gene encodes CDR1 MDHEN and CDR2 SYDVKM. This CDR3 is 12 amino acids long. The CDR3, as DNA: TGTGCCAGCAGTGTGCGAGAGGACGAGCAGTACTTC. This codes for CASSVREDEQYF.

In this sample, this clonotype turned up many times. The CDR3 sequence is CASSPGTGWRELFF. CDR3 coding DNA: TGTGCCAGCAGCCCCGGGACTGGCTGGCGGGAGCTGTTTTTT. The chain uses TRBV7-9 and TRBJ2-2, with D perhaps matching TRBD2 (6 bases). Per germline, CDR1 SEHNR and CDR2 FQNEAQ (reference sequence). The V end lost 5 bases, the J end lost 9 bases, and 16 bases lay between the germline ends. The CDR3 totals 14 residues. The whole variable domain, filled in from reference TRBV7-9 and TRBJ2-2, reads DTGVSQNPRHKITKRGQNVTFRCDPISEHNRLYWYRQTLGQGPEFLTYFQNEAQLEKSRLLSDRFSAERPKGSFSTLEIQRTEQGDSAMYLCASSPGTGWRELFFGEGSRLTVL.

In this sample, this clonotype turned up a few times. The chain uses TRBV7-9 and TRBJ2-7, with TRBD1 identical over 7 bases. Germline values: CDR1 SEHNR, CDR2 FQNEAQ (reference sequence). Losses at the gene ends were 5 bases for V and 0 bases for J; bases not matched to a gene: 19. The CDR3 has 19 amino acids. The CDR3 DNA reads as TGTGCCAGCAGCATTCCGCAGCCCACCGGGACAGAGCTCTCCTACGAGCAGTACTTC. Protein sequence: CASSIPQPTGTELSYEQYF.

The chain links TRBV6-1 to TRBJ1-4; 7 nucleotides line up with TRBD1. This CDR3 spans 12 amino acids. The V segment lost 11 bases and the J segment 7 bases; nucleotides outside the gene matches: 7. Germline CDR1 MNHNS, CDR2 SASEGT. CDR3: CAGNRDSEKLFF. CDR3 nucleotide sequence: TGTGCCGGAAACCGGGACAGTGAAAAACTGTTTTTT.

This clonotype was seen repeatedly, ten times or more. J is TRBJ1-5 and V is TRBV3-1; D unclear. The germline V gene has CDR1 LGHDT and CDR2 YNNKEL (reference sequence). CDR3 length: 12 amino acids. V shed 0 bases and J shed 7 bases, with 4 bases lying between them. The CDR3 loop is CASSQDGQPQHF. The CDR3 nucleotides are TGTGCCAGCAGCCAAGATGGGCAGCCCCAGCATTTT.

This clonotype has at least ten counts. The chain links TRBV5-4 to TRBJ2-1, with D possibly matching TRBD2 (6 bases). CDR1 and CDR2 (germline): SGHNT, YYREEE (reference sequence). This CDR3 is built from 15 residues. V was clipped by 9 bases and J by 6 bases, with 22 bases between them. The CDR3 spells CATSTRGGNSNEQFF. The CDR3 coding sequence is TGTGCCACCTCAACTCGAGGAGGGAACTCCAATGAGCAGTTCTTC.

This chain links TRBV27 with TRBJ1-1; D is perhaps TRBD1 (5 bases). CDR3 size: 12 residues. Per the germline V gene, CDR1 is MNHEY and CDR2 is SMNVEV (reference sequence). V was trimmed by 6 bases and J by 7 bases, leaving 12 bases between them. The CDR3 reads CASRGGGSEAFF. The CDR3 DNA is TGTGCCAGCAGGGGGGGGGGGAGTGAAGCTTTCTTT.